The 7 T cell receptor beta chains below all came from one sample that was sequenced in a study of CD4 T cells in relation to SARS-CoV-2 and coronaviruses. These receptors' antigens are unknown. Unexposed donor CD4+ T cells date from about 2011-2018, before the COVID-19 pandemic. After roughly ten days of culture, CD4+ T cells were isolated. Libraries were prepared by immunoSEQ multiplex PCR; TCRdb keeps only in-frame clonotypes and omits some of them. This sample has some 21,000 clones, with over 60% found just once. Input material: CD4+ T cells from PBMCs, cultured in vitro. The receptors derive from a human donor in good health.

The chain carries TRBV28 and TRBJ2-7, with TRBD2 as a possible D gene (5 bases). The germline gives CDR1 MDHEN, CDR2 SYDVKM. This CDR3 region has 15 residues. The germline V and J ends were trimmed by 4 bases and 2 bases, with 15 bases remaining between them. CDR3 nucleotides: TGTGCCAGCAGTTCTCTTAGCGACCGCGCCTACGAGCAGTACTTC. Translating gives CASSSLSDRAYEQYF.

J is TRBJ1-2 and V is TRBV12-3 or TRBV12-4; D unresolved. The CDR3 runs 12 residues. Trimming shortened V by 2 bases and J by 3 bases, and 4 bases separated the two germline ends. The CDR3 loop reads CASSLKYYGYTF. In DNA, the CDR3 is TGTGCCAGCAGTTTAAAGTACTATGGCTACACCTTC.

The chain employs TRBV6-5 and TRBJ2-2, with D possibly matching TRBD1 (6 bases). Germline V gene sequence: CDR1 MNHEY, CDR2 SVGAGI. V was clipped by 6 bases and J by 5 bases, with 13 bases between them. The CDR3 loop spans 14 amino acids. As DNA, the CDR3 is TGTGCCAGCAGCTCACAGGGTGGAACCGGGGAGCTGTTTTTT. Protein product: CASSSQGGTGELFF.

The chain couples TRBV5-6 to TRBJ2-5; a weak D match, TRBD1 (7 bases). Germline lookup yields CDR1 SGHDT and CDR2 YYEEEE. This CDR3 has 17 amino acids. With 4 bases removed from V and 4 bases from J, the gap between germline ends came to 23 bases. CDR3 DNA sequence: TGTGCCAGCAGCCCGGACGCTCGGAGGGGGCAAGGAGAGACCCAGTACTTC. This gives the protein CASSPDARRGQGETQYF. The full variable domain, in which reference TRBV5-6 and TRBJ2-5 provide the parts outside the CDR3, is DAGVTQSPTHLIKTRGQQVTLRCSPKSGHDTVSWYQQALGQGPQFIFQYYEEEERQRGNFPDRFSGHQFPNYSSELNVNALLLGDSALYLCASSPDARRGQGETQYFGPGTRLLVL.

This clone was seen a single time. This chain joins TRBV5-6 and TRBJ2-7, with 10 nucleotides matching TRBD1. The CDR3 contains 15 residues. Germline V CDR1 and CDR2: SGHDT, YYEEEE. Trimming cost V 0 bases and J 5 bases; bases outside gene matches: 5. The CDR3 reads CASSLGQGAQDEQYF. The CDR3 DNA is TGTGCCAGCAGCTTGGGACAGGGGGCGCAGGACGAGCAGTACTTC.

The chain links TRBV20-1 to TRBJ1-1; D may be TRBD1 (6 bases). The V end lost 3 bases, the J end lost 4 bases, and 15 bases lay between the germline ends. Per the germline V gene, CDR1 is DFQATT and CDR2 is SNEGSKA (reference sequence). The CDR3 runs to 14 residues. CDR3 in amino acids: CSASREGGSTEAFF. CDR3 DNA sequence: TGCAGTGCTAGTCGGGAAGGGGGTAGCACTGAAGCTTTCTTT.

The chain couples TRBV20-1 to TRBJ1-1; D is uncertain. This CDR3 has 13 amino acids. The V end was cut by 3 bases, the J end by 2 bases, with 10 bases between. CDR1 DFQATT and CDR2 SNEGSKA come from the germline V gene (reference sequence). This CDR3 is CSASEGINTEAFF. CDR3 coding DNA: TGCAGTGCTAGTGAGGGCATAAACACTGAAGCTTTCTTT.